The present entry profiles one TCR beta chain with its context. In its sample, this clone comes out as large (0.1 to 1%). Its antigen target is currently unknown. Per-base quality was not reported, and no clone a single base away is much larger than it. The protocol used for the library was PCR. Sequenced using an Illumina HiSeq 4000. High-throughput sequencing was used to profile the TCR beta-chain CDR3 region of every patient. As for the original processing: CDR3 differences across clinicopathological groups were used to build a classifier for discriminating distant-metastatic papillary thyroid cancer patients. The Shannon index was used to assess repertoire diversity, and the Morisita-Horn index was used to assess tumor-blood repertoire similarity. TCRdb reprocessed the public reads (quality trimming at Q25 with fastp, clone calling with MiXCR) and kept in-frame beta chains. It is TCRdb's table, rather than the study itself, that gives the V and J calls and clone size. This sample has about 5,400 clones in its table, and over 30% of those were observed once. Jointly, the top ten make up 35% of the sample.

None of the patients had been given any treatment before thyroid surgery. Using T-cell receptor beta sequencing, the study looked back at clinical samples from patients collected from the early 2010s to the late 2010s. The CDR3 spans 13 residues, from the cysteine through the phenylalanine. Only the CDR3 DNA is retained, 39 bases long and in frame from the first base. V is reduced by 3 bases and J by 5 bases, leaving a spacing of 11 bases between them. This specimen comes from a study of metastatic and nonmetastatic thyroid tumors (dated by TCRdb to 2018 to 2020). General notes on the study: Repertoires were compared across peripheral blood and tumor or nodule tissue samples from malignant and benign thyroid patients.

On the study overall, not on this receptor specifically: In both blood and tumor samples, malignant tumors were reported to have significantly higher TCR beta diversity than benign nodules.

This clonotype originated in a female donor with papillary thyroid cancer or a benign thyroid nodule (not recorded which). Some clones in this sample may be carry-over from other donors' samples. The rearrangement combines TRBV12-3 or TRBV12-4 with TRBJ2-7, and perhaps TRBD1 as D gene, on 5 matching bases. The specimen was adjacent normal tissue. The CDR3 sequence is CASSLQGFHEQYF. The DNA reads as follows: TGTGCCAGCAGTTTGCAGGGTTTCCACGAGCAGTACTTC.